The 22 T cell receptor beta chains reported below all come from one sample, sequenced in a study of post-analysis software for immune sequencing data. Study-wide findings and caveats: Included in a set of roughly five TRBV segments more frequent in patients than controls were TRBV5-6, TRBV5-1 and TRBV20-1.

These receptors have no identified antigens. Researchers reported that TCR beta cDNA libraries carried unique molecular identifiers. TCRdb analysed the PCR reads with MiXCR anew, one entry per CDR3 protein. The sample contains hundreds of thousands of distinct CDR3 sequences, about 32% of which appear only once. Sample: blood. Source of these receptors: a girl between 10 and 17 years old with multiple sclerosis.

This clonotype was picked up a small number of times. The chain's CDR3 is CASSLADRAIGETQYF. The DNA of the CDR3 is TGCGCCAGCAGCTTGGCGGACAGGGCCATAGGAGAGACCCAGTACTTC. The rearrangement links TRBV5-1 to TRBJ2-5, with 8 bases that match TRBD1. Germline V gene sequence: CDR1 SGHRS, CDR2 YFSETQ. Trimming removed 0 bases from V and 4 bases from J; junction bases left unmatched: 8. The CDR3 has 16 amino acids.

There are a few counts of this clonotype. The chain couples TRBV5-1 to TRBJ2-1, with TRBD2 as a possible D gene (6 bases). Trimming cost V 5 bases and J 1 base, with 10 bases left between them. CDR3 length: 14 amino acids. Germline values: CDR1 SGHRS, CDR2 YFSETQ. The CDR3 protein is CASRRGISYNEQFF. CDR3 sequence (DNA): TGCGCCAGCAGACGGGGGATTTCCTACAATGAGCAGTTCTTC.

The table lists this clonotype with a few counts. The chain employs TRBV6-1 and TRBJ2-2, with 12 bases matching TRBD2. The V gene's germline CDR1 is MNHNS and CDR2 SASEGT. The J segment lost 1 base and the V segment lost 5 bases, leaving 8 bases of the junction unmatched. CDR3 length: 18 amino acids. CDR3: CASSQRASGRGNTGELFF. CDR3 DNA: TGTGCCAGCAGTCAAAGGGCTAGCGGGAGGGGGAACACCGGGGAGCTGTTTTTT.

A few counts support this clonotype. Just one base apart from a much larger clone, this may be a read error. The V call is TRBV9, the J call TRBJ2-7; 9 bases map to TRBD1. This CDR3 has 14 residues. CDR1 is SGDLS and CDR2 is YYNGEE in the germline V gene. V was clipped by 3 bases and J by 5 bases; unmatched bases: 6. This CDR3 is CASSGGQGSHEQYF. CDR3 in DNA: TGTGCCAGCAGCGGGGGACAGGGATCCCACGAGCAGTACTTC. Complete variable domain (other parts from reference TRBV9 and TRBJ2-7): DSGVTQTPKHLITATGQRVTLRCSPRSGDLSVYWYQQSLDQGLQFLIQYYNGEERAKGNILERFSAQQFPDLHSELNLSSLELGDSALYFCASSGGQGSHEQYFGPGTRLTVT.

V usage is TRBV24-1 and J usage is TRBJ2-2; D is unclear. Per the germline V gene, CDR1 is KGHDR and CDR2 is SFDVKD. Trimming stripped 7 bases from V and 5 bases from J, with 16 bases between. CDR3 length: 15 residues. CDR3: CATSQFSPSTGELFF. Here the CDR3 DNA reads TGTGCCACCAGCCAGTTCTCTCCCTCGACCGGGGAGCTGTTTTTT.

This sequence joins TRBV20-1 and TRBJ2-3, with 8 bases matching TRBD2. Trimming cost V 5 bases and J 4 bases; bases outside gene matches: 8. The germline V gene encodes CDR1 DFQATT and CDR2 SNEGSKA (reference sequence). This CDR3 has 14 residues. Here the CDR3 DNA reads TGCAGTGCTCCCCGGGGGGGGGGTCCAGATACGCAGTATTTT. Translated: CSAPRGGGPDTQYF.

The chain employs TRBV12-3 or TRBV12-4 and TRBJ2-7, with a possible D match to TRBD1 (6 bases). Trimming left V 7 bases short and J 2 bases short, with 18 bases between. The CDR3 totals 15 residues. The CDR3 is CASTRTAPMAYEQYF. In DNA, the CDR3 is TGTGCCAGCACCAGGACAGCTCCAATGGCCTACGAGCAGTACTTC.

This clonotype was recorded a few times. The chain's CDR3 is CASRQAGAGTEAFF. The CDR3 DNA sequence: TGTGCCAGCAGACAGGCGGGGGCTGGCACTGAAGCTTTCTTT. The chain is built from TRBV3-1 and TRBJ1-1, with D possibly being TRBD1 (6 bases). The V gene's germline CDR1 is LGHDT and CDR2 YNNKEL (reference sequence). This CDR3 is built from 14 residues. The V end was cut by 6 bases, the J end by 4 bases, with 15 bases between. Based on the CDR3 plus reference TRBV3-1 and TRBJ1-1, the full variable domain is DTAVSQTPKYLVTQMGNDKSIKCEQNLGHDTMYWYKQDSKKFLKIMFSYNNKELIINETVPNRFSPKSPDKAHLNLHINSLELGDSAVYFCASRQAGAGTEAFFGQGTRLTVV.

This chain connects TRBV5-5 to TRBJ2-7; 9 nucleotides line up with TRBD1. CDR3 length: 15 residues. CDR1 SGHKS and CDR2 YYEKEE come from the germline V gene (reference sequence). V trimming: 4 bases; J trimming: 4 bases; junction bases outside the gene matches: 9. Here the CDR3 reads CASSKEPGTGYEQYF. In nucleotides, the CDR3 is TGTGCCAGCAGCAAAGAACCCGGGACAGGGTACGAGCAGTACTTC.

As for this clonotype: A much larger clonotype is one base distant, so this may be a read error. V and J are TRBV15 and TRBJ2-5, with D perhaps TRBD1 or TRBD2 (6 bases each). Germline loops: CDR1 LNHNV, CDR2 YYDKDF (reference sequence). V was clipped by 4 bases and J by 9 bases, with 15 bases between them. This CDR3 has 13 residues. The CDR3 region is CATSIGGWEAQYF. Here the CDR3 DNA reads TGTGCCACCAGCATAGGGGGATGGGAGGCCCAGTACTTC. The full variable domain, in which reference TRBV15 and TRBJ2-5 provide the parts outside the CDR3, is DAMVIQNPRYQVTQFGKPVTLSCSQTLNHNVMYWYQQKSSQAPKLLFHYYDKDFNNEADTPDNFQSRRPNTSFCFLDIRSPGLGDTAMYLCATSIGGWEAQYFGPGTRLLVL.

The V and J genes are TRBV28 and TRBJ2-3; the D is unclear. CDR3 size: 14 residues. Trimming left V 4 bases short and J 6 bases short, with 14 bases between. Germline CDR1 and CDR2: MDHEN and SYDVKM. The CDR3 loop is CASSWDRSRDTQYF. CDR3 DNA: TGTGCCAGCAGTTGGGATCGGTCCAGGGATACGCAGTATTTT.

This clonotype was recorded many times. The gene calls are TRBV29-1 and TRBJ2-3; D unresolved. Per germline, CDR1 SQVTM and CDR2 ANQGSEA. The CDR3 runs 11 residues. V lost 6 bases to trimming and J lost 6 bases, with 10 bases between them. CDR3 in DNA: TGCAGCGTCCCAGGTCGGGATACGCAGTATTTT. Its translation: CSVPGRDTQYF.

The chain links TRBV6-2 or TRBV6-3 to TRBJ1-1; D is perhaps TRBD1 (6 bases). Germline CDR1 is MNHEY and CDR2 is SVGEGT. Trimming took 7 bases from V and 1 from J, leaving 13 bases between them. This CDR3 has 14 residues. CDR3 loop: CASTVQGRNTEAFF. As DNA, the CDR3 is TGTGCCAGCACCGTACAGGGAAGGAACACTGAAGCTTTCTTT.

This clonotype has at least ten counts. The genes are TRBV20-1 and TRBJ2-3; 7 positions match TRBD2. Trimming removed 1 base from V and 2 bases from J; junction bases left unmatched: 9. This CDR3 spans 16 amino acids. Per the germline V gene, CDR1 is DFQATT and CDR2 is SNEGSKA (reference sequence). CDR3 nucleotides: TGCAGTGCTAGAGCCCGGGGAGGGAGGGCCACAGATACGCAGTATTTT. This sequence encodes CSARARGGRATDTQYF.

This clonotype has just a few counts. The gene calls are TRBV15 and TRBJ2-1, with a weak D call TRBD1 (7 bases). The CDR3 totals 17 residues. The germline CDR1 and CDR2 sequences are LNHNV and YYDKDF (reference sequence). V was shortened by 0 bases and J by 5 bases, with 17 bases between the two germline ends. The CDR3 DNA reads as TGTGCCACCAGCAGAGATCGAGGGGCAGGGGGGAACAATGAGCAGTTCTTC. Translation: CATSRDRGAGGNNEQFF.

This clonotype was detected ten times or more. This chain links TRBV29-1 with TRBJ2-7; 7 bases are a match to TRBD1. Germline V gene sequence: CDR1 SQVTM, CDR2 ANQGSEA. The CDR3 contains 14 residues. Trimming at V came to 4 bases and at J to 5 bases, leaving 11 bases not matched to a gene. CDR3 DNA: TGCAGCGTTGGGAGACAGGGTGGTATGCACGAGCAGTACTTC. Translated: CSVGRQGGMHEQYF.

The chain employs TRBV4-3 and TRBJ2-5, with D possibly TRBD1 on 5 matching bases. The CDR3 has 16 amino acids. CDR1 and CDR2 from the germline V gene are LGHNA and YSLEER. V was shortened by 1 base and J by 4 bases, with 16 bases between the two germline ends. The CDR3 DNA is TGCGCCAGCAGCCAAGGTGCGGCAGGGTTGGGAGAGACCCAGTACTTC. This sequence encodes CASSQGAAGLGETQYF.

This clonotype turned up a few times. The gene calls are TRBV5-4 and TRBJ2-6; D could derive from TRBD1 or TRBD2 (6 bases each). The V end lost 3 bases, the J end lost 3 bases, and 28 bases lay between the germline ends. The germline CDR1 and CDR2 sequences are SGHNT and YYREEE (reference sequence). There are 21 residues in the CDR3. The CDR3 DNA is TGTGCCAGCAGCTGGACTAACAGGGATGATCCTTGGAGAGTTGGGGCCAACGTCCTGACTTTC. It is translated as CASSWTNRDDPWRVGANVLTF.

This clonotype was found a few times. V and J are TRBV7-2 and TRBJ2-4, with a possible D match to TRBD1 (6 bases). The J call may be wrong; the DNA end is better matched by TRBJ2-7. The length of the CDR3 is 15 residues. CDR1 SGHTA and CDR2 FQGNSA come from the germline V gene. In DNA, the CDR3 is TGTGCCAGCAGCTCATCCGGGACAACGGTCTACGAGCAGTACTTC. Protein: CASSSSGTTVYEQYF.

This rearrangement joins TRBV25-1 to TRBJ1-2, with a possible D match to TRBD1 (6 bases). Trimming stripped 4 bases from V and 8 bases from J, with 8 bases between. The germline V gene encodes CDR1 MGHDK and CDR2 SYGVNS. This CDR3 is built from 11 residues. CDR3 nucleotides: TGTGCCAGCAGTGCAGGGGCCGGCTACACCTTC. Residues: CASSAGAGYTF.

The rearrangement uses TRBV3-1 and TRBJ1-1; D may be TRBD1 (5 bases). The CDR3 is made up of 13 amino acids. CDR1 and CDR2 (germline): LGHDT, YNNKEL (reference sequence). V was cut by 3 bases and J by 7 bases, with 12 bases left in between. The CDR3 sequence: CASSHVHRSEAFF. The DNA of the CDR3 is TGTGCCAGCAGCCACGTCCACAGGAGTGAAGCTTTCTTT. The full variable domain, its missing parts supplied by reference TRBV3-1 and TRBJ1-1, is DTAVSQTPKYLVTQMGNDKSIKCEQNLGHDTMYWYKQDSKKFLKIMFSYNNKELIINETVPNRFSPKSPDKAHLNLHINSLELGDSAVYFCASSHVHRSEAFFGQGTRLTVV.

In this sample, this clonotype turned up a few times. The chain has TRBV15 and TRBJ2-5, with D maybe TRBD1 (6 bases). Germline V gene lookup returns CDR1 LNHNV and CDR2 YYDKDF (reference sequence). The CDR3 is made up of 15 amino acids. V was cut by 8 bases and J by 4 bases, with 20 bases left in between. The CDR3, as DNA: TGTGCCACCCTCAGCGCCCAGGGGACGACAGAGACCCAGTACTTC. Translated, it gives CATLSAQGTTETQYF.